The TCR beta chain under discussion was sequenced for a study of cytomegalovirus exposure and HLA in healthy donors. It was with 60 Vbeta and 13 Jbeta primers that the PCR ran. Assay used: immunoSEQ multiplex PCR; TCRdb lists only in-frame clones, some missing. The sample yields 90,000 to 100,000 clones, about 74% seen once. This CDR3 has 19 amino acids. This receptor was obtained from a female donor in good health and CMV-seronegative. The chain has TRBV12-1 and TRBJ2-2; whether TRBD2, the table's D call, matches the DNA was not checked. TRBV12-1 has pseudogene status. The source material was PBMCs. CDR3 nucleotide sequence: TGTGCCAGCGGCACAAATGCCCCCGCCGGGACTCGGAACACCGGGGAGCTGTTTTTT. This codes for CASGTNAPAGTRNTGELFF.